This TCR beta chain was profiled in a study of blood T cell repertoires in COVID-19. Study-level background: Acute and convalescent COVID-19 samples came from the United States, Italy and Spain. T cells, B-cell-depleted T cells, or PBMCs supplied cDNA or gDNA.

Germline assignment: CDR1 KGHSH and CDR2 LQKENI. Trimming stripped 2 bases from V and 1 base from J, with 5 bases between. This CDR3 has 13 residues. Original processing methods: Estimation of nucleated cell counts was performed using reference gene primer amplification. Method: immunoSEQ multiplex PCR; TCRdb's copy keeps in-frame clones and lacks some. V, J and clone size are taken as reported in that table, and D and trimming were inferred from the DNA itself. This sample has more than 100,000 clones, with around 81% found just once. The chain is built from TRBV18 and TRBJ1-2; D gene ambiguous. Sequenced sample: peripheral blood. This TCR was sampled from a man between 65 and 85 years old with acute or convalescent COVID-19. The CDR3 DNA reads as TGTGCCAGCTCACCAGGCGGTAACTATGGCTACACCTTC. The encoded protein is CASSPGGNYGYTF.